The 27 T cell receptor beta chains presented below share a single source sample, sequenced in a study of TET2 disruption in CD19-targeted CAR T cells. Their antigens remain unidentified. Treatment indicated: autologous CTL019 cells: CD19 CAR with 4-1BB and CD3 zeta domains. Method: immunoSEQ multiplex PCR; TCRdb's copy keeps in-frame clones and lacks some. The sample has more than 25,000 clones. The source material was CD8- CAR+ T cells sorted from cultured blood T cells, sampled for CD19 CAR T cell therapy. Subset given: CD8-negative CAR-positive T cells from the infusion product. Source of these receptors: an older man with chronic lymphocytic leukemia.

Of note for this clone: Read data end 3 residues before the CDR3 end; the end is taken from the germline J gene. The J gene is TRBJ1-4, the V gene TRBV18, with D unclear. From germline, CDR1 is KGHSH and CDR2 LQKENI. The V and J ends lost 5 bases and 8 bases respectively, with 12 bases between them. CDR3 length equals 13 residues. CDR3 loop: CASSRGQEEKLFF. The sequenced part of the CDR3 DNA is TGTGCCAGCTCAAGAGGGCAGGAGGAAAAA. Combining the CDR3 with reference TRBV18 and TRBJ1-4 gives the whole variable domain NAGVMQNPRHLVRRRGQEARLRCSPMKGHSHVYWYRQLPEEGLKFMVYLQKENIIDESGMPKERFSAEFPKEGPSILRIQQVVRGDSAAYFCASSRGQEEKLFFGSGTQLSVL.

CDR3 DNA (partial): TGTGCCAGTAAGGGGTCCCTTAGCAATCAGCCC. This codes for CASKGSLSNQP. The complete CDR3 sequence is CASKGSLSNQPQHF. The V call is TRBV19, the J call TRBJ1-5; D is perhaps TRBD1 (5 bases). The missing CDR3 end, 3 residues past where the read stops, is filled in from the germline J gene. V was shortened by 7 bases and J by 0 bases, with 10 bases between the two germline ends. The CDR3 has 14 amino acids. The V gene's germline CDR1 is LNHDA and CDR2 SQIVND (reference sequence).

This clone counts as medium-sized by frequency. Read sequence stops 3 residues before the CDR3 end, and the germline J gene provides the missing end. This rearrangement joins TRBV19 to TRBJ2-4; a weak D match, TRBD1 (5 bases). The CDR3 sequence is 14 residues long. Per germline, CDR1 LNHDA and CDR2 SQIVND (reference sequence). The part of the CDR3 DNA that was read is TGTGCCAGTAGTGACCAAGGGGCGCGACAGCCT. The encoded protein is CASSDQGARQP. The whole CDR3 protein is CASSDQGARQPQYF.

A word on this clone: Sequencing ends 3 residues short of the CDR3 end; the germline J gene provides the rest. The chain couples TRBV5-6 to TRBJ1-1; D not resolved. Germline-derived CDR1 and CDR2 are SGHDT and YYEEEE. Trimming stripped 0 bases from V and 0 bases from J, with 9 bases between. The CDR3 is 15 residues long. The CDR3 loop is CASSLGRVLNTEAFF. The CDR3 bases that were read are TGTGCCAGCAGCTTGGGAAGGGTTCTGAACACTGAA.

This clone is classed as medium-sized by frequency. The read ends 3 residues shy of where the CDR3 ends; the end is completed using the germline J gene. The gene calls are TRBV7-3 and TRBJ2-2; 10 bases align to TRBD1. The CDR3 runs 18 residues. Germline-derived CDR1 and CDR2 are SGHTA and FQGTGA. V lost 6 bases and J lost 6; bases outside the gene matches: 16. CDR3 in amino acids: CASSLSTRRQGAAGELFF. The sequenced CDR3 bases are TGTGCCAGCAGTCTATCTACTCGGAGACAGGGGGCGGCCGGGGAG.

Concerning this clone: The read ends 3 residues before the CDR3 terminus; that terminus is restored from the germline J gene. This chain uses TRBV28 with TRBJ2-3; D perhaps matches TRBD1 (5 bases). With 3 bases removed from V and 1 base from J, the gap between germline ends came to 11 bases. Per the germline V gene, CDR1 is MDHEN and CDR2 is SYDVKM. The CDR3 covers 15 residues. The CDR3: CASSLAQGGTDTQYF. Incomplete CDR3 DNA: TGTGCCAGCAGTTTGGCGCAGGGCGGCACAGATACG.

Concerning this clone: The CDR3 extends 3 residues past the end of the read, so its final part is completed from the germline J gene. This chain links TRBV5-1 with TRBJ2-7; 9 bases match TRBD2. V lost 0 bases and J lost 4; bases outside the gene matches: 5. CDR1 is SGHRS, CDR2 YFSETQ, per germline. The CDR3 spans 15 residues. The CDR3 spells CASSLGAGGVYEQYF. The sequenced CDR3 bases are TGCGCCAGCAGCTTGGGAGCGGGGGGAGTTTACGAG.

By frequency, this clone registers medium-sized. The read ends 3 residues shy of where the CDR3 ends; the end is completed using the germline J gene. The chain combines TRBV5-5 with TRBJ1-1; tentative D call: TRBD1 (6 bases). Germline lookup yields CDR1 SGHKS and CDR2 YYEKEE (reference sequence). CDR3 size: 14 residues. V was trimmed by 2 bases and J by 5 bases, leaving 13 bases between them. The CDR3 bases that were read are TGTGCCAGCAGCTTCCCCGGGGGGCTAACTGAA. It encodes CASSFPGGLTE. The full CDR3 reads CASSFPGGLTEAFF.

Concerning this clone: Coverage ceases 3 residues before the CDR3 finishes, and the germline J gene fills in the end. The genes are TRBV2 and TRBJ1-2, with a weak D call TRBD1 (6 bases). The CDR3 is made up of 14 amino acids. From germline, CDR1 is SNHLY and CDR2 FYNNEI. The sequenced part of the CDR3 DNA is TGTGCCAGCAGTCTTAGCGGGGGCCCCAATGAC. Translating it yields CASSLSGGPND. The full CDR3 reads CASSLSGGPNDYTF.

As for this clone: The observed sequence ends 3 residues before the CDR3 terminus, with the missing tail filled in from the germline J gene. The chain carries TRBV5-1 and TRBJ2-4; the match to TRBD2 covers 14 bases. Germline loops: CDR1 SGHRS, CDR2 YFSETQ. The CDR3 has 17 residues. The CDR3 is CASSLQTSGGAGETQYF. The sequenced CDR3 bases are TGCGCCAGCAGCCTTCAGACTAGCGGGGGGGCCGGAGAGACT.

A remark on this clone: The read ends 3 residues before the CDR3 terminus; that terminus is restored from the germline J gene. This sample also contains other DNA sequences that code for the same CDR3. The chain has TRBV5-6 and TRBJ1-2, with D possibly being TRBD1 (5 bases). The CDR3 spans 13 residues. Germline assignment: CDR1 SGHDT and CDR2 YYEEEE. The CDR3 spells CASTAPAGGGYTF. The CDR3 bases that were read are TGTGCCAGCACCGCCCCCGCGGGGGGGGGT.

A note on this clone: The read gets to within 3 residues of the CDR3 end, and the germline J gene fills in the rest. The V gene is TRBV18, the J gene TRBJ2-5; D perhaps matches TRBD2 (6 bases). This CDR3 comprises 14 residues. Germline values: CDR1 KGHSH, CDR2 LQKENI. V lost 0 bases and J 5 bases, leaving 10 bases between the germline ends. The CDR3 loop reads CASSPPPGRETQYF. The covered CDR3 bases are TGTGCCAGCTCACCACCCCCAGGGAGGGAGACC.

Comments on this clone: The CDR3 end lies 3 residues beyond the end of the read and is filled in from the germline J gene. This sequence joins TRBV19 and TRBJ1-6; weak D call: TRBD1 (6 bases). The CDR3 spans 17 residues. V gave up 3 bases and J gave up 0 bases, with 12 bases separating them. Germline CDR1 is LNHDA and CDR2 is SQIVND (reference sequence). CDR3 region: CASSMGQGSSYNSPLHF. The sequenced CDR3 bases are TGTGCCAGTAGTATGGGACAAGGGAGCTCCTATAATTCACCC. Based on the CDR3 plus reference TRBV19 and TRBJ1-6, the full variable domain is DGGITQSPKYLFRKEGQNVTLSCEQNLNHDAMYWYRQDPGQGLRLIYYSQIVNDFQKGDIAEGYSVSREKKESFPLTVTSAQKNPTAFYLCASSMGQGSSYNSPLHFGNGTRLTVT.

Worth noting for this clone: A junction end diverges from the germline sequence, so it may reflect a read error. The read stops 3 residues short of the end of the CDR3; the missing end is completed from the germline J gene. The rearrangement links TRBV4-2 to TRBJ2-6; 7 bases align to TRBD1. This CDR3 region has 16 residues. Germline assignment: CDR1 LGHNA and CDR2 YNFKEQ. CDR3 DNA, as far as it was read: TGCGCCAGCAGTCAGGGGGTCTTCTCTGGGGCCAACGTC. The encoded protein is CASSQGVFSGANV. The entire CDR3 sequence reads CASSQGVFSGANVLTF.

With respect to this clone: The read terminates 3 residues before the CDR3 end, so the remaining end is supplied by the germline J gene. The rearrangement links TRBV9 to TRBJ2-3; 8 bases match TRBD2. Looked up from germline, CDR1 is SGDLS and CDR2 is YYNGEE. The V and J ends lost 4 bases and 0 bases, in that order; junction bases with no gene match: 4. The CDR3 runs 15 residues. CDR3 DNA (partial): TGTGCCAGCAGCCTCAGCGGGGGTAGCACAGATACG. Amino acid sequence: CASSLSGGSTDT. The full-length CDR3 reads as CASSLSGGSTDTQYF.

Comment on this clone: The sequence runs out 3 residues before the end of the CDR3; the remainder is reconstructed from the germline J gene. The chain couples TRBV6-1 to TRBJ2-3; TRBD2 aligns across 12 bases. J lost 2 bases, V lost 2 bases, and 2 bases had no gene match. The CDR3 spans 16 residues. Germline CDR1 and CDR2: MNHNS and SASEGT. The CDR3 protein is CASSELAGGITDTQYF. The covered CDR3 bases are TGTGCCAGCAGTGAACTAGCGGGGGGGATCACAGATACG.

Comment on this clone: The CDR3 is cut off 3 residues early in the read; its end comes from the germline J gene. This chain joins TRBV11-3 and TRBJ2-1; possibly TRBD1 for D (6 bases). V was trimmed by 2 bases and J by 0 bases, leaving 8 bases between them. This CDR3 has 15 residues. Per germline, CDR1 SGHNT and CDR2 YENEEA. The DNA read from the CDR3 is TGTGCCAGCAGCTTAAGGGGGAGCTCCTACAATGAG. Translated, it gives CASSLRGSSYNE. The whole CDR3 sequence is CASSLRGSSYNEQFF.

As for this clone: The CDR3 is cut off 3 residues early in the read; its end comes from the germline J gene. This chain connects TRBV19 to TRBJ2-1; D remains unclear. CDR3 size: 13 residues. Trimming cost V 5 bases and J 6 bases, with 11 bases left between them. Germline loops: CDR1 LNHDA, CDR2 SQIVND (reference sequence). CDR3 residues: CASSYRQVNEQFF. CDR3 DNA, as far as it was read: TGTGCCAGTAGTTACCGCCAGGTCAATGAG.

In regard to this clone: The read gets to within 3 residues of the CDR3 end, and the germline J gene fills in the rest. The chain combines TRBV19 with TRBJ1-2; 8 positions agree with TRBD1. In germline, CDR1 is LNHDA, CDR2 SQIVND (reference sequence). The CDR3 contains 17 residues. CDR3 bases read: TGTGCCAGTAGTATCTCCCTAGACAGGGGCTCCTACAATGAC. Its protein product is CASSISLDRGSYND. The whole CDR3 sequence reads CASSISLDRGSYNDYTF.

As for this clone: The read comes to an end 3 residues before the CDR3 does, leaving the germline J gene to fill in the end. This chain uses TRBV27 with TRBJ2-1; 11 bases map to TRBD2. This CDR3 contains 19 residues. J gave up 0 bases and V 4 bases, and 11 bases lay outside the gene matches. The germline gives CDR1 MNHEY, CDR2 SMNVEV (reference sequence). CDR3 DNA (partial): TGTGCCAGCAGTTCCCCCGGACTAGCGGGCAGAAGCTCCTACAATGAG. It translates to CASSSPGLAGRSSYNE. The full CDR3 protein reads CASSSPGLAGRSSYNEQFF.

Partial CDR3 DNA: TGTGCCAGCGCGGGGGGCGGGAGCACTGAA. Its protein product is CASAGGGSTE. The full CDR3 protein is CASAGGGSTEAFF. The chain has TRBV5-8 and TRBJ1-1; tentative D call: TRBD1 (6 bases). The CDR3 extends 3 residues past the end of the read, so its final part is completed from the germline J gene. This CDR3 is built from 13 residues. Per germline, CDR1 SGHTS and CDR2 YDEGEE. With 7 bases removed from V and 4 bases from J, the gap between germline ends came to 14 bases. The full variable domain, its missing parts supplied by reference TRBV5-8 and TRBJ1-1, is EAGVTQSPTHLIKTRGQQATLRCSPISGHTSVYWYQQALGLGLQFLLWYDEGEERNRGNFPPRFSGRQFPNYSSELNVNALELEDSALYLCASAGGGSTEAFFGQGTRLTVV.

Points on this clone: The read terminates 3 residues before the CDR3 end, so the remaining end is supplied by the germline J gene. J is TRBJ1-4 and V is TRBV2; D is possibly TRBD1 (5 bases). V was shortened by 6 bases and J by 0 bases, with 11 bases between the two germline ends. Germline-derived CDR1 and CDR2 are SNHLY and FYNNEI. This CDR3 has 15 residues. CDR3 sequence reads: CASSQDISTNEKLFF. The sequenced CDR3 bases are TGTGCCAGCAGCCAGGACATATCAACTAATGAAAAA.

On this clone: The CDR3 end lies 3 residues beyond the end of the read and is filled in from the germline J gene. Within the sample, other DNA sequences also encode this same CDR3. The J gene is TRBJ2-7, the V gene TRBV18, with 9 bases that match TRBD2. Germline V CDR1 and CDR2: KGHSH, LQKENI. The CDR3 is made up of 15 amino acids. V lost 3 bases to trimming and J lost 0 bases; unmatched junction nucleotides: 3. CDR3 DNA (partial): TGTGCCAGCTCACCCGCGGGGGGGCCCTCCTACGAG. This encodes CASSPAGGPSYE. The whole CDR3 sequence is CASSPAGGPSYEQYF.

A note on this clone: The CDR3 end falls 3 residues outside the read, so it is completed with the germline J gene. This chain joins TRBV20-1 and TRBJ1-2; D is possibly TRBD1 (6 bases). Germline lookup yields CDR1 DFQATT and CDR2 SNEGSKA (reference sequence). CDR3 length: 14 residues. The covered CDR3 bases are TGCAGTGTGTCGAGTCGGGGGGGCACAGATACC. This sequence encodes CSVSSRGGTDT. The whole CDR3 region reads CSVSSRGGTDTYTF.

The CDR3 loop reads CASAGTTLHF. Partial CDR3 DNA: TGTGCCAGCGCCGGGACAACC. This chain connects TRBV12-3 or TRBV12-4 to TRBJ1-6; D might be TRBD1 (6 bases). The CDR3 extends 3 residues past the end of the read, so its final part is completed from the germline J gene. The CDR3 is 10 residues long.

A note on this clone: The read halts 3 residues ahead of the CDR3 end, with the missing end drawn from the germline J gene. The genes are TRBV5-5 and TRBJ1-2; 7 bases are a match to TRBD1. This CDR3 contains 15 residues. The germline V gene has CDR1 SGHKS and CDR2 YYEKEE (reference sequence). The part of the CDR3 DNA that was read is TGTGCCAGCAGCTTTAACAGGGGAATAGTCGACGAC. Translation: CASSFNRGIVDD. The full-length CDR3 reads as CASSFNRGIVDDYTF.

With respect to this clone: Read data end 3 residues before the CDR3 end; the end is taken from the germline J gene. This sequence joins TRBV2 and TRBJ2-4; 9 nucleotides agree with TRBD1. There are 16 residues in the CDR3. The germline gives CDR1 SNHLY, CDR2 FYNNEI. The CDR3 sequence is CASSADRGVRNQPQYF. CDR3 bases read: TGTGCCAGCAGTGCGGACAGGGGCGTTCGCAATCAGCCT.